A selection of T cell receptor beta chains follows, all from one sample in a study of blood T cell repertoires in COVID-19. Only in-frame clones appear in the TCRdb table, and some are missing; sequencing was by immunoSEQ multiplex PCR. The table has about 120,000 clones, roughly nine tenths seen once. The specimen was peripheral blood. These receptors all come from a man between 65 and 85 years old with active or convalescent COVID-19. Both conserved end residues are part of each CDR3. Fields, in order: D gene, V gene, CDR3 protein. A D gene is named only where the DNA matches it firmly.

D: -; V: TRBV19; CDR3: CASSIKAGVYGYTF
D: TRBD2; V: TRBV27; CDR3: CASSRGQGLAGGADTQYF
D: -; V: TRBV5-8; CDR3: CASSLAAGLPFSPQHF
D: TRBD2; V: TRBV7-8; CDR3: CASMGGAGVYNEQFF
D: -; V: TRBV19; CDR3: CASSSGRNINQPQHF
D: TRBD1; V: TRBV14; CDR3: CASSPGTGGVYGYTF
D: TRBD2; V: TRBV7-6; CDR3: CASSPISPGLGNTGELFF
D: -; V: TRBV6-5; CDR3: CASSYSIGDSGNTIYF
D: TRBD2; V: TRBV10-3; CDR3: CAIWVTSGFGELFF
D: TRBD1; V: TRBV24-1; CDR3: CATSDPFPGQVRNEQFF
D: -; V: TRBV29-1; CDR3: CSVETPDKMAFF
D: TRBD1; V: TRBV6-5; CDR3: CASSYGDRGLGELFF
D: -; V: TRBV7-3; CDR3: CASSPGGGSFQETQYF
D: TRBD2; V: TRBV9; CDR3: CASSVPFGGASSYNEQFF
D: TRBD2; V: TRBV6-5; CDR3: CASSPAGVFSYEQYF
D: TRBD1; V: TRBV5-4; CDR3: CASSILPGQRYEQYF
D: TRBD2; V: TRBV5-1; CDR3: CASSLPGLANYNEQFF
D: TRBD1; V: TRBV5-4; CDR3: CASSWGTGDGYGYTF
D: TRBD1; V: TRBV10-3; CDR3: CAISIGTGANNEQFF
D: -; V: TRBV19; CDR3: CASRLRDVSGLGYTF
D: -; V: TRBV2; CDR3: CASSEARIGEHHQPQHF
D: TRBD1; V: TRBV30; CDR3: CASATGGGEKLFF
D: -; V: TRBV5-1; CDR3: CASSTTGNHWRYNEQFF
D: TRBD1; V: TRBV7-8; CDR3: CASSLGSGQGSEQFF
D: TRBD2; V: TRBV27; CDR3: CASRDLGTSSFGVIF
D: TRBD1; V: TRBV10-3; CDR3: CAIRATGGSTEAFF
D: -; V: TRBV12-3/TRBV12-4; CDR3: CASRTNTEAFF
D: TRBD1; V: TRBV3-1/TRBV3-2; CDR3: CASSQGQGARSPLHF
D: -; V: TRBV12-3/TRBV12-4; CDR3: CASSFGITGELFF
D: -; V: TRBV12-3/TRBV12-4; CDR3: CASSSDIRQYF
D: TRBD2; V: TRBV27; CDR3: CASSPWGLAGPYNEQFF
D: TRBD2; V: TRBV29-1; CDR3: CSVRYSGAYEQYF